The 24 T cell receptor beta chains below come from one sample, sequenced in a study of beta chain features in type 1 diabetes. Study-level results: People with Type 1 diabetes carried modestly yet significantly shorter TCRB CDR3s in all four CD4+ subsets.

TCRB transcripts that were expressed got sequenced, as all of the isolated RNA had been reverse transcribed. Method: immunoSEQ multiplex PCR; TCRdb's copy keeps in-frame clones and lacks some. The repertoire holds 300,000 to 350,000 clones, with 13% as singletons. Antigens for these TCRs are unknown. The specimen was naive CD4+ T cells from blood. These receptors originate from a woman aged 18-35 years with type 1 diabetes.

V and J are TRBV5-1 and TRBJ2-3, with TRBD2 matching over 8 bases. The V gene's germline CDR1 is SGHRS and CDR2 YFSETQ. Losses at the gene ends were 5 bases for V and 4 bases for J; bases not matched to a gene: 6. The CDR3 consists of 14 residues. CDR3 residues: CASRRAGVSDTQYF. The CDR3 DNA follows: TGCGCCAGCAGACGAGCGGGAGTCTCAGATACGCAGTATTTT.

The chain recombines TRBV19 with TRBJ2-1, with D possibly TRBD2 on 6 matching bases. V shed 3 bases and J shed 6 bases, with 12 bases lying between them. There are 14 residues in the CDR3. In germline, CDR1 is LNHDA, CDR2 SQIVND (reference sequence). Here the CDR3 reads CASSMGYGGNEQFF. The DNA of the CDR3 is TGTGCCAGTAGTATGGGATACGGGGGCAATGAGCAGTTCTTC.

This clone was seen more than once but under ten times. This chain links TRBV5-1 with TRBJ2-1; 11 bases match TRBD2. CDR3 length: 16 amino acids. CDR1 and CDR2 from the germline V gene are SGHRS and YFSETQ. The V and J ends lost 5 bases and 8 bases, in that order; junction bases with no gene match: 12. CDR3 sequence reads: CASSRDLAGGPDEQFF. The CDR3 coding sequence is TGCGCCAGCAGTCGGGACTTAGCGGGAGGGCCTGATGAGCAGTTCTTC.

This clone has only a few counts. This rearrangement joins TRBV19 to TRBJ2-2; D not resolved. Trimming took 2 bases from V and 4 from J, leaving 8 bases between them. Germline V lookup: CDR1 LNHDA, CDR2 SQIVND (reference sequence). The CDR3 is made up of 14 amino acids. As DNA, the CDR3 is TGTGCCAGTAGTATAAGACACCTCACCGGGGAGCTGTTTTTT. Protein product: CASSIRHLTGELFF.

The V and J genes are TRBV18 and TRBJ1-5; TRBD1 might be the D (5 bases). Trimming removed 1 base from V and 7 bases from J, with 17 bases in between. The CDR3 runs to 16 residues. The germline V gene encodes CDR1 KGHSH and CDR2 LQKENI. As DNA, the CDR3 is TGTGCCAGCTCACCACAGGGGCCTCTATCTTGGCAGCCCCAGCATTTT. This encodes CASSPQGPLSWQPQHF.

This sequence joins TRBV7-8 and TRBJ2-3; 7 nucleotides align to TRBD2. This CDR3 is built from 15 residues. V shed 1 base and J 3 bases; nucleotides not matched to a gene: 4. The V gene's germline CDR1 is SGHVS and CDR2 FQNEAQ. This CDR3 is CASSLVAGETDTQYF. For the CDR3, the DNA is TGTGCCAGCAGCTTAGTCGCGGGAGAAACAGATACGCAGTATTTT.

The V call is TRBV27, the J call TRBJ2-1; D possibly corresponds to TRBD2 (6 bases). Trimming pared 4 bases from V and 7 bases from J, leaving 14 bases between. The length of the CDR3 is 14 residues. In germline, CDR1 is MNHEY, CDR2 SMNVEV (reference sequence). The CDR3, as DNA: TGTGCCAGCAGTTCCGGCTGGGGGACTAATGAGCAGTTCTTC. The encoded protein is CASSSGWGTNEQFF.

The rearrangement uses TRBV11-2 and TRBJ2-1, with 13 bases that match TRBD2. The CDR3 sequence is 15 residues long. Losses at the gene ends were 5 bases for V and 8 bases for J; bases not matched to a gene: 6. Germline CDR1 and CDR2: SGHAT and FQNNGV. The CDR3 region is CASSLGLAGVDEQFF. In nucleotides, the CDR3 is TGTGCCAGCAGCCTTGGACTAGCGGGAGTCGATGAGCAGTTCTTC.

The CDR3 reads CASSFSGPTDTQYF. The CDR3 region has the DNA TGTGCCAGCAGCTTCTCAGGGCCCACAGATACGCAGTATTTT. The V call is TRBV5-4, the J call TRBJ2-3, with D tentatively TRBD1 (5 bases). CDR3 size: 14 residues. Trimming pared 2 bases from V and 2 bases from J, leaving 9 bases between. Germline CDR1 and CDR2: SGHNT and YYREEE (reference sequence).

V usage is TRBV2 and J usage is TRBJ2-7, with 7 bases fitting TRBD1. Per germline, CDR1 SNHLY and CDR2 FYNNEI. The CDR3 length is 14 residues. With 7 bases clipped from V and 3 bases from J, the junction kept 9 bases outside the gene matches. The CDR3 region has the DNA TGTGCCAGCACCTCCAGGACAGGAGACTACGAGCAGTACTTC. Protein sequence: CASTSRTGDYEQYF.

The V and J genes are TRBV30 and TRBJ2-6; tentative D call: TRBD2 (5 bases). The CDR3 length is 15 residues. Germline CDR1 GTSNPN, CDR2 SVGIG (reference sequence). The V and J ends lost 3 bases and 2 bases respectively, with 11 bases between them. CDR3 region: CAWSGVLTGANVLTF. CDR3 DNA sequence: TGTGCCTGGAGCGGGGTGTTAACTGGGGCCAACGTCCTGACTTTC. Full variable domain (outside the CDR3, taken from reference TRBV30 and TRBJ2-6): SQTIHQWPATLVQPVGSPLSLECTVEGTSNPNLYWYRQAAGRGLQLLFYSVGIGQISSEVPQNLSASRPQDRQFILSSKKLLLSDSGFYLCAWSGVLTGANVLTFGAGSRLTVL.

This clone was observed a few times. This chain uses TRBV6-5 with TRBJ1-2; TRBD1 might be the D (6 bases). The CDR3 sequence is 16 residues long. Deletions cut 0 bases from V and 4 bases from J, with 15 bases between. The germline V gene has CDR1 MNHEY and CDR2 SVGAGI. CDR3 region: CASSYSRQARTYGYTF. The CDR3 DNA is TGTGCCAGCAGTTACTCCAGACAGGCACGGACCTATGGCTACACCTTC.

The chain links TRBV13 to TRBJ2-1; 11 bases are a match to TRBD2. CDR1 and CDR2 from the germline V gene are PRHDT and FYEKMQ (reference sequence). The CDR3 loop spans 18 amino acids. The ends lost 5 bases at V and 8 bases at J; junction bases unmatched: 17. The CDR3 region has the DNA TGTGCCAGCAGCGCGCAGCGTAGCGGGAGGGTATTCAGCGATGAGCAGTTCTTC. Encoded protein: CASSAQRSGRVFSDEQFF. The complete variable domain, with remaining parts taken from reference TRBV13 and TRBJ2-1, reads AAGVIQSPRHLIKEKRETATLKCYPIPRHDTVYWYQQGPGQDPQFLISFYEKMQSDKGSIPDRFSAQQFSDYHSELNMSSLELGDSALYFCASSAQRSGRVFSDEQFFGPGTRLTVL.

The gene calls are TRBV9 and TRBJ2-1; no reliable D call. The CDR3 is made up of 13 amino acids. Trimming stripped 1 base from V and 4 bases from J, with 6 bases between. Germline values: CDR1 SGDLS, CDR2 YYNGEE. The CDR3 here is CASSVSAYNEQFF. For the CDR3, the DNA is TGTGCCAGCAGCGTAAGCGCGTACAATGAGCAGTTCTTC.

This clone was seen only a few times. The chain recombines TRBV30 with TRBJ2-1; D unclear. Trimming cost V 3 bases and J 3 bases, with 12 bases left between them. The length of the CDR3 is 14 residues. Germline CDR1 and CDR2: GTSNPN and SVGIG (reference sequence). CDR3 protein: CAWSGSRFYNEQFF. In DNA, the CDR3 is TGTGCCTGGAGCGGGTCCCGCTTCTACAATGAGCAGTTCTTC.

V gene TRBV7-7 combines with J gene TRBJ2-6; D not certain. Trimming cost V 3 bases and J 2 bases, with 8 bases left between them. Looked up from germline, CDR1 is SSHAT and CDR2 is FNYEAQ (reference sequence). The CDR3 runs to 15 residues. In DNA, the CDR3 is TGTGCCAGCAGCTTTGGCAGTGCTGGGGCCAACGTCCTGACTTTC. Translation: CASSFGSAGANVLTF. Full variable domain (missing parts from reference TRBV7-7 and TRBJ2-6): GAGVSQSPRYKVTKRGQDVTLRCDPISSHATLYWYQQALGQGPEFLTYFNYEAQPDKSGLPSDRFSAERPEGSISTLTIQRTEQRDSAMYRCASSFGSAGANVLTFGAGSRLTVL.

The rearrangement links TRBV7-8 to TRBJ2-5, with D tentatively TRBD1 (6 bases). The germline gives CDR1 SGHVS, CDR2 FQNEAQ. The CDR3 sequence is 16 residues long. V was pared by 0 bases and J by 5 bases, with 16 bases between. This chain's CDR3 is CASSLAGTSRGETQYF. DNA for the CDR3: TGTGCCAGCAGCTTAGCAGGGACATCCCGCGGGGAGACCCAGTACTTC. The full variable domain, completed using reference TRBV7-8 and TRBJ2-5, is GAGVSQSPRYKVAKRGQDVALRCDPISGHVSLFWYQQALGQGPEFLTYFQNEAQLDKSGLPSDRFFAERPEGSVSTLKIQRTQQEDSAVYLCASSLAGTSRGETQYFGPGTRLLVL.

In its sample, this clone was seen a few times. This chain uses TRBV4-1 with TRBJ2-1; perhaps TRBD2 as D (6 bases). The CDR3 totals 16 residues. Germline CDR1 MGHRA, CDR2 YSYEKL. V was pared by 0 bases and J by 2 bases, with 11 bases between. CDR3 DNA: TGCGCCAGCAGCCAAGACGGCGCGGGACCCTACAATGAGCAGTTCTTC. Protein product: CASSQDGAGPYNEQFF.

The CDR3 is CASSRGNTGELFF. In DNA, the CDR3 is TGTGCCAGCAGTCGGGGGAACACCGGGGAGCTGTTTTTT. The rearrangement joins TRBV2 to TRBJ2-2, with D tentatively TRBD2 (5 bases). The germline V and J ends were trimmed by 5 bases and 1 base, with 5 bases remaining between them. The length of the CDR3 is 13 residues. CDR1 is SNHLY and CDR2 is FYNNEI in the germline V gene.

J is TRBJ1-1 and V is TRBV18, with D possibly being TRBD1 (6 bases). Germline-derived CDR1 and CDR2 are KGHSH and LQKENI. Trimming shortened V by 1 base and J by 4 bases, and 13 bases separated the two germline ends. This CDR3 contains 15 residues. CDR3 loop: CASSPQPGAGTEAFF. For the CDR3, the DNA is TGTGCCAGCTCACCACAACCAGGGGCTGGCACTGAAGCTTTCTTT.

V and J are TRBV19 and TRBJ2-1; 7 bases agree with TRBD1. The CDR3 consists of 15 residues. Germline V gene data show CDR1 as LNHDA and CDR2 as SQIVND (reference sequence). Trimming at V came to 6 bases and at J to 4 bases, leaving 9 bases not matched to a gene. The DNA of the CDR3 is TGTGCCAGTAGACCTGGGGCAGGGGGATACAATGAGCAGTTCTTC. Amino acids: CASRPGAGGYNEQFF. The full variable domain, its missing parts supplied by reference TRBV19 and TRBJ2-1, is DGGITQSPKYLFRKEGQNVTLSCEQNLNHDAMYWYRQDPGQGLRLIYYSQIVNDFQKGDIAEGYSVSREKKESFPLTVTSAQKNPTAFYLCASRPGAGGYNEQFFGPGTRLTVL.

V is TRBV7-3 and J is TRBJ2-2; D gene ambiguous. The CDR3 covers 17 residues. The ends were cut back, 5 bases at V and 4 bases at J, with 20 bases in the middle. The germline CDR1 and CDR2 sequences are SGHTA and FQGTGA. The CDR3 sequence is CASSLSEAINRTGELFF. DNA of the CDR3: TGTGCCAGCAGCCTCTCAGAGGCAATCAACCGCACCGGGGAGCTGTTTTTT.

This clone has more than one count but fewer than ten. The chain has TRBV2 and TRBJ2-3, with 8 positions matching TRBD2. This CDR3 is 14 amino acids long. Germline V lookup: CDR1 SNHLY, CDR2 FYNNEI. Germline trimming cut 6 bases from V and 5 bases from J; bases unmatched to any gene: 7. The CDR3 DNA is TGTGCCAGCAGCGACAGGACTAGCTTAGATACGCAGTATTTT. Amino acids: CASSDRTSLDTQYF. Looking up the rest from reference TRBV2 and TRBJ2-3 gives the full variable domain: EPEVTQTPSHQVTQMGQEVILRCVPISNHLYFYWYRQILGQKVEFLVSFYNNEISEKSEIFDDQFSVERPDGSNFTLKIRSTKLEDSAMYFCASSDRTSLDTQYFGPGTRLTVL.

This clone was seen only a few times. The chain joins TRBV4-3 to TRBJ1-1; TRBD1 agrees at 7 bases. Germline loops: CDR1 LGHNA, CDR2 YSLEER. With V trimmed by 4 bases and J by 3 bases, 8 bases remained unmatched. This CDR3 region has 15 residues. The CDR3 loop is CASSRKTQGDTEAFF. For the CDR3, the DNA is TGCGCCAGCAGCCGGAAGACTCAGGGGGACACTGAAGCTTTCTTT.